This paragraph covers one TCR beta chain sequence. Only one count was recorded for this clone. Its antigen is still unknown. The input lacks base qualities; no much larger clone sits a single base away. The germline V gene encodes CDR1 ENHRY and CDR2 SYGVKD. The CDR3 spans 19 residues, from the cysteine through the phenylalanine. CDR3 DNA only is kept here, 57 bases in frame from base 1. Cut back by 8 bases and 1 base, the V and J ends lie 27 bases apart. These data are taken from a study of blood T cell repertoires in COVID-19 (dated by TCRdb to the early 2020s). Some background on the complete study: Samples from collaborators originated in the United States, Italy and Spain and spanned both the acute and convalescent phases of COVID-19. The prospective study material was composed of cDNA or gDNA derived from T cells, B-cell-depleted T cells, or PBMCs. The dataset comprised deeply sampled blood TCRbeta repertoires from subjects exposed to, actively infected with, or recovered from COVID-19. A freely available public database, intended as a resource for researchers studying the immune response to SARS-CoV-2, is where the repertoires were released. The samples were drawn from the first 160 participants of the ongoing ImmuneRACE study and from under 1,500 subjects provided by 6 global collaborators. Sample metadata almost always included a de-identified subject ID, COVID-19 status, age in years and sex. HLA class I and class II types, where available, came from metadata supplied by the sample provider rather than from assay-based typing. What the research found in general, with its limitations: How much clinical and demographic metadata was included differed by source and by participant, and the metadata was provided uncurated.

Collaborating institutions collected whole blood in K2EDTA tubes following their own protocols. For TCRbeta analysis, collaborators shipped samples in one of three forms: frozen whole blood, isolated PBMCs, or DNA extracted from either of those sample types. The immunoSEQ Assay, a bias-controlled multiplex PCR, was used to amplify TCRbeta CDR3 regions from genomic DNA. The original pipeline was this. The number of nucleated cells in each sample was estimated from the amplification of reference gene primers within the assay. Sequence reads were collapsed and filtered to measure the absolute abundance of every unique TCRbeta CDR3 rearrangement. Productive Simpson clonality was computed per sample as the square root of Simpson's diversity index over productive rearrangements. The table was pulled from immuneACCESS by TCRdb, which kept in-frame rearrangements only. Such tables lose some clones; where checked, under half of the loss comes from unresolved V genes, and the rest has no known cause. That table furnishes V, J and clone size, whereas the DNA furnished D and trimming. The sample includes hundreds of thousands of clones, with around 82% observed a single time. The ten most abundant clones make up 8.6% of the sample.

Recombination connected TRBV10-3 to TRBJ1-5; a tentative D match to TRBD1 spans 6 bases. This sequence was found in a human donor in a cohort sampled during active COVID-19. Material: peripheral blood. The CDR3 protein sequence reads: CAIGVFGGAPEDSNQPQHF. The sequenced DNA: TGTGCCATCGGGGTTTTTGGGGGCGCCCCGGAAGACAGCAATCAGCCCCAGCATTTT.